These T cell receptor beta chains were read from a single sample in a study of PD-L1 blockade in urothelial cancer. The protocol was immunoSEQ multiplex PCR, while the TCRdb copy is restricted to in-frame clones and leaves out a portion. The sample has 70,000 or so clones; roughly 80% are singletons. The material sequenced was PBMCs, taken around atezolizumab (anti-PD-L1) treatment. The receptors were sampled from a man in his 70s with urothelial cancer. Both conserved end residues are part of each CDR3. The order of the fields is J gene, V gene, CDR3 protein.

j_gene: TRBJ2-2; v_gene: TRBV6-6; CDR3aa: CASSPPGQHTGELFF
j_gene: TRBJ2-7; v_gene: TRBV6-5; CDR3aa: CASSYGTGTGEYEQYF
j_gene: TRBJ1-3; v_gene: TRBV28; CDR3aa: CASSPGQGISGNTIYF
j_gene: TRBJ2-3; v_gene: TRBV5-1; CDR3aa: CASSWRDEWTDTQYF
j_gene: TRBJ2-7; v_gene: TRBV7-6; CDR3aa: CASSSSSGRAGYEQYF
j_gene: TRBJ1-1; v_gene: TRBV30; CDR3aa: CAWSPPWTGLNTEAFF
j_gene: TRBJ2-7; v_gene: TRBV5-5; CDR3aa: CASSYLGTGSRYEQYF
j_gene: TRBJ2-3; v_gene: TRBV11-2; CDR3aa: CASSLGRGSTDTQYF
j_gene: TRBJ2-3; v_gene: TRBV6-1; CDR3aa: CASSEAPGAGTDTQYF
j_gene: TRBJ1-1; v_gene: TRBV28; CDR3aa: CASTLSQGGSGKAFF
j_gene: TRBJ2-3; v_gene: TRBV18; CDR3aa: CASSPPGQPTDTQYF
j_gene: TRBJ1-1; v_gene: TRBV9; CDR3aa: CASSVMTDPNTEAFF
j_gene: TRBJ2-7; v_gene: TRBV2; CDR3aa: CASKGDSYEQYF
j_gene: TRBJ1-5; v_gene: TRBV6-6; CDR3aa: CASSKDIYQPQHF
j_gene: TRBJ2-1; v_gene: TRBV5-1; CDR3aa: CASSLEGSPSYNEQFF
j_gene: TRBJ2-3; v_gene: TRBV10-3; CDR3aa: CAIREGLAGDTQYF
j_gene: TRBJ1-5; v_gene: TRBV19; CDR3aa: CASSRDRGFNAGNQPQHF
j_gene: TRBJ2-7; v_gene: TRBV28; CDR3aa: CASTTGRYEQYF
j_gene: TRBJ1-1; v_gene: TRBV6-5; CDR3aa: CASSYSRTTEAFF
j_gene: TRBJ2-5; v_gene: TRBV19; CDR3aa: CASSIGGLSQETQYF
j_gene: TRBJ2-5; v_gene: TRBV5-6; CDR3aa: CASSPGQGGMKETQYF
j_gene: TRBJ1-1; v_gene: TRBV4-2; CDR3aa: CASSLQHGSTEAFF
j_gene: TRBJ2-7; v_gene: TRBV9; CDR3aa: CASSVADRAHEQYF
j_gene: TRBJ2-2; v_gene: TRBV5-6; CDR3aa: CASSLADLTGELFF
j_gene: TRBJ2-3; v_gene: TRBV10-2; CDR3aa: CASTLGGPIDTQYF
j_gene: TRBJ1-4; v_gene: TRBV7-9; CDR3aa: CASSLREGGEKLFF
j_gene: TRBJ2-5; v_gene: TRBV5-4; CDR3aa: CASSLDRQETQYF
j_gene: TRBJ1-5; v_gene: TRBV29-1; CDR3aa: CSVGQSGGSNQPQHF
j_gene: TRBJ1-3; v_gene: TRBV5-4; CDR3aa: CASSSGLGSGNTIYF
j_gene: TRBJ2-5; v_gene: TRBV2; CDR3aa: CASCREFLVGETQYF
j_gene: TRBJ2-3; v_gene: TRBV6-4; CDR3aa: CASGEGHTDTQYF
j_gene: TRBJ2-5; v_gene: TRBV6-6; CDR3aa: CASGGGAFGTQYF
j_gene: TRBJ1-2; v_gene: TRBV28; CDR3aa: CASSKGGGYYGYTF
j_gene: TRBJ1-1; v_gene: TRBV28; CDR3aa: CASRLGGGQPNTEAFF
j_gene: TRBJ2-7; v_gene: TRBV5-4; CDR3aa: CASSLSLAGVGEQYF
j_gene: TRBJ2-3; v_gene: TRBV5-4; CDR3aa: CASSPTAGSGSTDTQYF
j_gene: TRBJ2-2; v_gene: TRBV6-1; CDR3aa: CASSEAGDGELFF
j_gene: TRBJ2-1; v_gene: TRBV4-2; CDR3aa: CASSQDTTQFF
j_gene: TRBJ1-1; v_gene: TRBV9; CDR3aa: CASSGTGITEAFF
j_gene: TRBJ2-2; v_gene: TRBV28; CDR3aa: CATTDSPGELFF
j_gene: TRBJ2-1; v_gene: TRBV28; CDR3aa: CASSRGLAIYNEQFF
j_gene: TRBJ2-7; v_gene: TRBV21-1; CDR3aa: CASSKEAGGQMLYEQYF
j_gene: TRBJ2-1; v_gene: TRBV5-1; CDR3aa: CASSLWTSGYHNEQFF
j_gene: TRBJ1-2; v_gene: TRBV2; CDR3aa: CASSGGGYGYTF
j_gene: TRBJ2-3; v_gene: TRBV10-1; CDR3aa: CATGTSGTDTQYF
j_gene: TRBJ2-2; v_gene: TRBV11-3; CDR3aa: CASSSPRGNGELFF
j_gene: TRBJ1-6; v_gene: TRBV28; CDR3aa: CASSPSNSPLHF
j_gene: TRBJ2-7; v_gene: TRBV11-2; CDR3aa: CASSPGQPYEQYF
j_gene: TRBJ2-2; v_gene: TRBV10-3; CDR3aa: CAISEPRDFLNTGELFF
j_gene: TRBJ2-1; v_gene: TRBV5-4; CDR3aa: CASSHTAGGTNEQFF
j_gene: TRBJ2-5; v_gene: TRBV5-1; CDR3aa: CASSSSGTAQETQYF
j_gene: TRBJ1-4; v_gene: TRBV9; CDR3aa: CASSVGQFATNEKLFF
j_gene: TRBJ2-2; v_gene: TRBV9; CDR3aa: CASSLTGTGGTGELFF
j_gene: TRBJ1-4; v_gene: TRBV4-1; CDR3aa: CASSQDSVNRLGTNEKLFF
j_gene: TRBJ1-4; v_gene: TRBV6-5; CDR3aa: CASRQNEKLFF